The 9 T cell receptor beta chains below all came from one sample that was sequenced in a study of human T cells and chemical hapten exposure. Documented time point: patch test 3, about 24 weeks after DPC sensitization. The treatment is: therapeutic diphenylcyclopropenone sensitization with weekly scalp DPC. MiXCR, applied by TCRdb to the RACE reads, yields one record per CDR3 protein. This table has about 120,000 distinct CDR3 sequences, over 9% appearing once. The sample here was whole blood, taken in connection with sensitization to the hapten diphenylcyclopropenone (DPC). These receptors came from a woman aged 50 to 60 with alopecia areata. Some clones in this sample may be carry-over from other donors' samples.

The gene calls are TRBV3-1 and TRBJ1-5; a weak D match, TRBD1 (5 bases). Germline V gives CDR1 LGHDT, CDR2 YNNKEL (reference sequence). V was trimmed by 4 bases and J by 6 bases, leaving 10 bases between them. This CDR3 has 13 residues. The CDR3 protein is CASSLEGTQPQHF. CDR3 coding DNA: TGTGCCAGCAGCCTCGAGGGGACTCAGCCCCAGCATTTT.

The sample holds a few counts of this clonotype. The rearrangement links TRBV28 to TRBJ2-7, with D unclear. The germline V and J ends were trimmed by 2 bases and 5 bases, with 1 base remaining between them. The CDR3 has 10 residues. Germline lookup yields CDR1 MDHEN and CDR2 SYDVKM. The CDR3 here is CASSLNEQYF. The CDR3, as DNA: TGTGCCAGCAGTTTAAACGAGCAGTACTTC.

At least ten counts were recorded for this clonotype. CDR3 coding DNA: TGTGCCAGCAGTTCCCAAAGCGAAGGGACTGAAGCTTTCTTT. Protein: CASSSQSEGTEAFF. The V and J genes are TRBV28 and TRBJ1-1; D not certain. This CDR3 spans 14 amino acids. V lost 4 bases, J lost 5 bases, and 14 bases lay in between. Germline-derived CDR1 and CDR2 are MDHEN and SYDVKM.

This clonotype was recorded many times. The chain recombines TRBV20-1 with TRBJ2-2; D might be TRBD1 or TRBD2, each matching 7 bases. Germline values: CDR1 DFQATT, CDR2 SNEGSKA (reference sequence). V lost 4 bases to trimming and J lost 2 bases, with 11 bases between them. The CDR3 is 14 residues long. The CDR3 region is CSATGGGNTGELFF. CDR3 DNA: TGCAGTGCTACAGGGGGGGGAAACACCGGGGAGCTGTTTTTT.

This chain connects TRBV5-4 to TRBJ2-3; 8 bases agree with TRBD2. V was pared by 4 bases and J by 3 bases, with 13 bases of the junction left unmatched. CDR1 is SGHNT and CDR2 is YYREEE in the germline V gene (reference sequence). This CDR3 has 17 residues. The CDR3 nucleotides are TGTGCCAGCAGCCCCCAGGCGGGGGGTCTCCAAACAGATACGCAGTATTTT. It is translated as CASSPQAGGLQTDTQYF.

This clonotype was seen only a few times. This sequence joins TRBV4-3 and TRBJ1-1; D gene uncertain. CDR1 is LGHNA and CDR2 is YSLEER in the germline V gene. V was pared by 0 bases and J by 6 bases, with 8 bases between. The CDR3 extends over 13 amino acids. CDR3 DNA sequence: TGCGCCAGCAGCCAAGATTTCCGGGCTGAAGCTTTCTTT. This encodes CASSQDFRAEAFF.

This clonotype has just a few counts. The chain recombines TRBV9 with TRBJ2-3, with TRBD2 matching 12 bases. Trimming removed 3 bases from V and 0 bases from J; junction bases left unmatched: 5. In germline, CDR1 is SGDLS, CDR2 YYNGEE. CDR3 size: 17 residues. The chain's CDR3 is CASSARTSGASTDTQYF. Here the CDR3 DNA reads TGTGCCAGCAGCGCCCGGACTAGCGGGGCTAGCACAGATACGCAGTATTTT.

Many counts were recorded for this clonotype. The V gene is TRBV9, the J gene TRBJ1-6, with D possibly TRBD1 on 6 matching bases. V was pared by 3 bases and J by 7 bases, with 14 bases between. The CDR3 loop spans 15 amino acids. Germline values: CDR1 SGDLS, CDR2 YYNGEE. CDR3 in amino acids: CASSALGGANSPLHF. The CDR3 nucleotides are TGTGCCAGCAGCGCCCTAGGGGGGGCAAATTCACCCCTCCACTTT.

This clonotype was detected a few times. The chain is built from TRBV7-9 and TRBJ2-4; D possibly matches TRBD1 or TRBD2 (5 bases each). V lost 3 bases, J lost 3 bases, and 12 bases lay in between. The CDR3 contains 15 residues. Germline-derived CDR1 and CDR2 are SEHNR and FQNEAQ (reference sequence). The DNA of the CDR3 is TGTGCCAGCAGCTTTGGGGGTATCGGCAAAAACATTCAGTACTTC. Amino acids: CASSFGGIGKNIQYF.